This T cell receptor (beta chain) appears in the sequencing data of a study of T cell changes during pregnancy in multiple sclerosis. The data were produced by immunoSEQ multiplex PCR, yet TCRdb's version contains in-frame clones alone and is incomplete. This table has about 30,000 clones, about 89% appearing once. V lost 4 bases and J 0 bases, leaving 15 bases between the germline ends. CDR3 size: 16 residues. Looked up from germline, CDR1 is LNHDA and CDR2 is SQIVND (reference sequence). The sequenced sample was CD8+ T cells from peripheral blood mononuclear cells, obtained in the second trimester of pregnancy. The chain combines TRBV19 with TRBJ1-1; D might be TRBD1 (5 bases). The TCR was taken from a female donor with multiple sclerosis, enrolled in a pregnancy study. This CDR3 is CASSTWAGPLNTEAFF. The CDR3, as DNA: TGTGCCAGTAGTACCTGGGCAGGGCCGTTGAACACTGAAGCTTTCTTT.